The 17 T cell receptor beta chains presented below share a single source sample, sequenced in a study of blood T cell repertoires in COVID-19. Only in-frame clones appear in the TCRdb table, and some are missing; sequencing was by immunoSEQ multiplex PCR. The data hold 200,000 to 250,000 clones, with roughly 94% observed a single time. What was sequenced was peripheral blood. The source of these receptors is a man aged 30 to 45 with acute or convalescent COVID-19.

The rearrangement links TRBV28 to TRBJ1-5, with D unresolved. V was pared by 3 bases and J by 8 bases, with 11 bases between. The CDR3 loop spans 13 amino acids. Germline V lookup: CDR1 MDHEN, CDR2 SYDVKM. CDR3: CASSLVDFEPQHF. CDR3 DNA sequence: TGTGCCAGCAGTTTGGTAGACTTTGAGCCCCAGCATTTT.

The chain recombines TRBV6-6 with TRBJ1-1, with 9 positions matching TRBD1. CDR3 length: 14 amino acids. The germline V gene encodes CDR1 MNHNY and CDR2 SVGAGI (reference sequence). The junction had 1 base not matched to a gene; V was cut back by 5 bases and J by 0 bases. The CDR3 loop reads CASSGQGLNTEAFF. CDR3 nucleotides: TGTGCCAGCAGTGGACAGGGGCTGAACACTGAAGCTTTCTTT.

V gene TRBV30 combines with J gene TRBJ1-2; maybe TRBD1 (5 bases). Germline V gene data show CDR1 as GTSNPN and CDR2 as SVGIG (reference sequence). This CDR3 region has 15 residues. V shed 3 bases and J shed 3 bases, with 17 bases lying between them. The CDR3 here is CAWRPWPGNDYGYTF. CDR3 bases: TGTGCCTGGAGGCCATGGCCAGGGAACGACTATGGCTACACCTTC.

CDR3 loop: CASSPPTGTGGSYEQYF. CDR3 coding DNA: TGTGCCAGCAGTCCCCCCACCGGGACAGGGGGCTCCTACGAGCAGTACTTC. J is TRBJ2-7 and V is TRBV28, with TRBD1 matching over 11 bases. Germline V CDR1 and CDR2: MDHEN, SYDVKM. The CDR3 contains 17 residues. Unmatched junction bases numbered 9, after V lost 5 bases and J lost 0 bases.

This sequence joins TRBV6-5 and TRBJ1-2; 8 bases fit TRBD1. V lost 4 bases, J lost 0 bases, and 7 bases stayed unmatched. This CDR3 region has 16 residues. The germline V gene has CDR1 MNHEY and CDR2 SVGAGI. The CDR3 spells CASSFLGQAANYGYTF. In DNA, the CDR3 is TGTGCCAGCAGTTTCTTGGGACAGGCCGCTAACTATGGCTACACCTTC.

The chain uses TRBV15 and TRBJ1-1; TRBD1 is a possible D gene (6 bases). The CDR3 length is 14 residues. CDR1 is LNHNV and CDR2 is YYDKDF in the germline V gene (reference sequence). V lost 0 bases to trimming and J lost 1 base, with 6 bases between them. This CDR3 reads CATSRETGNTEAFF. DNA for the CDR3: TGTGCCACCAGCAGAGAGACAGGGAACACTGAAGCTTTCTTT.

The chain has TRBV19 and TRBJ2-7; TRBD1 aligns across 7 bases. The CDR3 is 14 residues long. Looked up from germline, CDR1 is LNHDA and CDR2 is SQIVND (reference sequence). V gave up 5 bases and J gave up 0 bases; unmatched junction bases: 4. CDR3: CASSSWDSSYEQYF. The CDR3 bases are TGTGCCAGTAGTTCCTGGGACAGCTCCTACGAGCAGTACTTC.

The rearrangement uses TRBV10-3 and TRBJ2-1; 10 bases are a match to TRBD2. The CDR3 is 15 amino acids. From germline, CDR1 is ENHRY and CDR2 SYGVKD. Trimming removed 3 bases from V and 7 bases from J; junction bases left unmatched: 6. The CDR3 region has the DNA TGTGCCATCAGTGAATGGCTAGCGGGGGAGAATGAGCAGTTCTTC. This codes for CAISEWLAGENEQFF.

V and J are TRBV3-1 (or the pseudogene TRBV3-2) and TRBJ2-4; 13 bases align to TRBD2. This CDR3 region has 15 residues. Germline CDR1 and CDR2: LGHDT and YNNKEL (reference sequence). V lost 2 bases and J lost 8; bases outside the gene matches: 3. CDR3 loop: CASSQTGLAGDIQYF. DNA for the CDR3: TGTGCCAGCAGCCAAACCGGACTAGCGGGAGACATTCAGTACTTC.

This chain connects TRBV5-1 to TRBJ2-1, with 7 positions matching TRBD1. V was pared by 5 bases and J by 4 bases, with 9 bases of the junction left unmatched. The germline CDR1 and CDR2 sequences are SGHRS and YFSETQ. The CDR3 consists of 15 residues. CDR3 DNA sequence: TGCGCCAGCAGGGGACCGGGACAGATTTACAATGAGCAGTTCTTC. Its translation: CASRGPGQIYNEQFF.

The CDR3 DNA follows: TGCAGCGTTTCTACCGCGGTGAACACTGAAGCTTTCTTT. Residues: CSVSTAVNTEAFF. The rearrangement uses TRBV29-1 and TRBJ1-1, with D unresolved. V lost 5 bases to trimming and J lost 0 bases, with 10 bases between them. This CDR3 comprises 13 residues. Germline assignment: CDR1 SQVTM and CDR2 ANQGSEA.

The chain has TRBV7-9 and TRBJ2-2, with D uncertain. The CDR3 covers 13 residues. The ends were cut back, 0 bases at V and 6 bases at J, with 5 bases in the middle. Per the germline V gene, CDR1 is SEHNR and CDR2 is FQNEAQ (reference sequence). As DNA, the CDR3 is TGTGCCAGCAGCTTAGCGCGTGCCGGGGAGCTGTTTTTT. Translating it yields CASSLARAGELFF.

The V call is TRBV27, the J call TRBJ1-1, with a tentative D call TRBD1 (5 bases). The CDR3 consists of 13 residues. Germline CDR1 MNHEY, CDR2 SMNVEV (reference sequence). With 3 bases removed from V and 4 bases from J, the gap between germline ends came to 9 bases. CDR3 amino acids: CASSFVQGTEAFF. DNA for the CDR3: TGTGCCAGCAGTTTTGTCCAGGGCACTGAAGCTTTCTTT.

V gene TRBV30 combines with J gene TRBJ2-1, with 9 bases lining up with TRBD1. V trimming: 5 bases; J trimming: 11 bases; junction bases outside the gene matches: 7. The length of the CDR3 is 12 residues. Germline V gives CDR1 GTSNPN, CDR2 SVGIG (reference sequence). This CDR3 is CAWGDRVAKQFF. The CDR3 DNA reads TGTGCCTGGGGGGACAGGGTGGCGAAGCAGTTCTTC.

This clone was counted between two and nine times. The chain combines TRBV28 with TRBJ1-1; D is uncertain. The CDR3 contains 13 residues. Trimming stripped 2 bases from V and 5 bases from J, with 9 bases between. Germline-derived CDR1 and CDR2 are MDHEN and SYDVKM. The CDR3 spells CASSLVEGTEAFF. CDR3 bases: TGTGCCAGCAGTTTAGTCGAGGGTACTGAAGCTTTCTTT.

Here the CDR3 DNA reads TGTGCCAGCAGCTGGGGGAGGCAAGAGACCCAGTACTTC. This translates into CASSWGRQETQYF. V is TRBV11-2 and J is TRBJ2-5; tentative D call: TRBD2 (6 bases). Germline-derived CDR1 and CDR2 are SGHAT and FQNNGV. V was cut by 4 bases and J by 2 bases, with 8 bases left in between. The CDR3 totals 13 residues.

This clone appeared once. The chain employs TRBV5-8 and TRBJ1-2, with TRBD1 matching over 11 bases. This CDR3 comprises 17 residues. Losses at the gene ends were 4 bases for V and 6 bases for J; bases not matched to a gene: 14. The germline CDR1 and CDR2 sequences are SGHTS and YDEGEE. CDR3 nucleotides: TGTGCCAGCAGCCCACGGACAGGGGGCTATAAGATCCATGGCTACACCTTC. It is translated as CASSPRTGGYKIHGYTF.